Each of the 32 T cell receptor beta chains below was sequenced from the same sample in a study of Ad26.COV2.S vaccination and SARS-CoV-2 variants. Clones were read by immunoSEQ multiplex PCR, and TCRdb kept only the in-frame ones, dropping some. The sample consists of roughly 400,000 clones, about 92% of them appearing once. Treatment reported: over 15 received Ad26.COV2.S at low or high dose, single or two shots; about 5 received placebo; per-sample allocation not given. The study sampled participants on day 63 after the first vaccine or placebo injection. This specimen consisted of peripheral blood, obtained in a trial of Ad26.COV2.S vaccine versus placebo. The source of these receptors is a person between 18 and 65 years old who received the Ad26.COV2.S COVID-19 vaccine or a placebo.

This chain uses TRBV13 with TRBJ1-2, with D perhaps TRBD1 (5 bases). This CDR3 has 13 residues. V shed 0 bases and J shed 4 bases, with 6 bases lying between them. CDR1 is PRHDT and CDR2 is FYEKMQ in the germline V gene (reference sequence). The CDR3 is CASSLGGVYGYTF. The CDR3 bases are TGTGCCAGCAGCTTAGGGGGGGTCTATGGCTACACCTTC. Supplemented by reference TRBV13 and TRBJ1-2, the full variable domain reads AAGVIQSPRHLIKEKRETATLKCYPIPRHDTVYWYQQGPGQDPQFLISFYEKMQSDKGSIPDRFSAQQFSDYHSELNMSSLELGDSALYFCASSLGGVYGYTFGSGTRLTVV.

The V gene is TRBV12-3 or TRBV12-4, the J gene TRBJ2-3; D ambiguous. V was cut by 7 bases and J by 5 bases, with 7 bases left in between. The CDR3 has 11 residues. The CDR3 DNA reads TGTGCCAGCACCTTAAGAGATACGCAGTATTTT. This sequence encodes CASTLRDTQYF.

CDR3 in DNA: TGCAGCGTCCGTCTAGCGGACCTTAAAGAGACCCAGTACTTC. It is translated as CSVRLADLKETQYF. The rearrangement uses TRBV29-1 and TRBJ2-5; the match to TRBD2 covers 7 bases. The length of the CDR3 is 14 residues. Per germline, CDR1 SQVTM and CDR2 ANQGSEA. Germline trimming cut 6 bases from V and 3 bases from J; bases unmatched to any gene: 10.

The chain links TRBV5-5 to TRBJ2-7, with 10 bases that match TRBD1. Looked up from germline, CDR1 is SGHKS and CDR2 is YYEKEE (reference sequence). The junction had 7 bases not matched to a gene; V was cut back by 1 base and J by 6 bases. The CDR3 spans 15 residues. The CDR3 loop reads CASSLRGQGISEQYF. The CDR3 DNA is TGTGCCAGCAGCTTGCGGGGACAGGGGATAAGCGAGCAGTACTTC.

CDR3: CASSQVTSWGAGTEAFF. CDR3 bases: TGCGCCAGCAGCCAAGTTACGAGCTGGGGGGCCGGTACTGAAGCTTTCTTT. V and J are TRBV4-3 and TRBJ1-1; D perhaps matches TRBD1 (6 bases). CDR1 LGHNA and CDR2 YSLEER come from the germline V gene. The CDR3 covers 17 residues. The V gene lost 1 base and the J gene lost 5 bases, with 20 bases spanning the gap.

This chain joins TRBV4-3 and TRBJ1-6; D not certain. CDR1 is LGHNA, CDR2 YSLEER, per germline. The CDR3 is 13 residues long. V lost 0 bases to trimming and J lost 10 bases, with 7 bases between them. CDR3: CASSQEINSPLHF. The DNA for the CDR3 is TGCGCCAGCAGCCAAGAAATTAACTCACCCCTCCACTTT.

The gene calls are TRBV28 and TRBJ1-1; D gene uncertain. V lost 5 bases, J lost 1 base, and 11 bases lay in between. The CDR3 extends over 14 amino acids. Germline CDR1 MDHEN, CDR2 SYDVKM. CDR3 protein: CASSPREWNTEAFF. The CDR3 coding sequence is TGTGCCAGCAGTCCTCGGGAGTGGAACACTGAAGCTTTCTTT.

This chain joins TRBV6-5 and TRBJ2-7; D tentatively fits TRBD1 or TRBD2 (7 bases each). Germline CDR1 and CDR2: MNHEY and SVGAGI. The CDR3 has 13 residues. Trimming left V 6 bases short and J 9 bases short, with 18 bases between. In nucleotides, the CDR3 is TGTGCCAGCAGCCGGGGGGACAGTATCCGGCAGTACTTC. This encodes CASSRGDSIRQYF.

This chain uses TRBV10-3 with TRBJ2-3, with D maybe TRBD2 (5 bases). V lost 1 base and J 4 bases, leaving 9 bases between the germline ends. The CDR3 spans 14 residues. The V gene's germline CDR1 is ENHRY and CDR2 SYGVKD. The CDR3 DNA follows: TGTGCCATCAGTGAGTGGACGGGGTCAGATACGCAGTATTTT. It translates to CAISEWTGSDTQYF.

The CDR3 nucleotides read TGCGCCAGCAGCTCCTTCGGGACCCACTACGAGCAGTACTTC. This codes for CASSSFGTHYEQYF. The chain links TRBV5-1 to TRBJ2-7; perhaps D is TRBD1 or TRBD2 (5 bases each). V lost 3 bases, J lost 3 bases, and 13 bases lay in between. Germline V lookup: CDR1 SGHRS, CDR2 YFSETQ. This CDR3 spans 14 amino acids.

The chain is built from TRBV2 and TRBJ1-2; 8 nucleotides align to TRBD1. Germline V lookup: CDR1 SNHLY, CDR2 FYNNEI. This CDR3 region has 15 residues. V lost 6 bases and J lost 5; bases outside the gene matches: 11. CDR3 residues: CASREGGTGAYGYTF. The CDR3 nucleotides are TGTGCCAGCAGGGAGGGCGGGACAGGAGCATATGGCTACACCTTC.

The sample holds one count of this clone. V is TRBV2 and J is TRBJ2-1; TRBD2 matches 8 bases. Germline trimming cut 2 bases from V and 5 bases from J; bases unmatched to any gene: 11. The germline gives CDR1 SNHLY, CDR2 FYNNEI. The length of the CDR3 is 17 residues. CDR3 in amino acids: CASSETGAGGMDNEQFF. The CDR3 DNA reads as TGTGCCAGCAGTGAAACGGGCGCGGGGGGCATGGACAATGAGCAGTTCTTC.

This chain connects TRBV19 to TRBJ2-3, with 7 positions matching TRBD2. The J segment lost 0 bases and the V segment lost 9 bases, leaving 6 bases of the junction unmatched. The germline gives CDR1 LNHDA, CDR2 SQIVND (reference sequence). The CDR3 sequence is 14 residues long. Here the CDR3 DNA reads TGTGCCAGCGGGCGGGGGTTTAGCACAGATACGCAGTATTTT. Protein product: CASGRGFSTDTQYF.

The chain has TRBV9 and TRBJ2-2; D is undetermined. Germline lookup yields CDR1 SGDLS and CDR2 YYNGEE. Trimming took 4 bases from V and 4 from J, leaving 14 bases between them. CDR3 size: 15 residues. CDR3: CASSPGQYGTGELFF. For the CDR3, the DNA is TGTGCCAGCAGCCCTGGGCAGTACGGCACCGGGGAGCTGTTTTTT.

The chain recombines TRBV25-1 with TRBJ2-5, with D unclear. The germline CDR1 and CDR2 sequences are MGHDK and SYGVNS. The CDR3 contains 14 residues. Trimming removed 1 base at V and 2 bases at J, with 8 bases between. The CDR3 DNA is TGTGCCAGCAGTGAATCCGTTGTGCAAGAGACCCAGTACTTC. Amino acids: CASSESVVQETQYF.

CDR3 nucleotides: TGTGCCAGCAGCTCCGATAACTATAATTTCAATGAGCAGTTCTTC. Translating gives CASSSDNYNFNEQFF. This chain uses TRBV5-6 with TRBJ2-1; unclear D gene. This CDR3 has 15 amino acids. Germline V gene data show CDR1 as SGHDT and CDR2 as YYEEEE. V shed 3 bases and J shed 6 bases, with 16 bases lying between them.

The CDR3 DNA is TGTGCCATCAGTGTTGAGAGGCACGAGCAGTACTTC. Its protein product is CAISVERHEQYF. The gene calls are TRBV10-3 and TRBJ2-7; no definite D call. The CDR3 runs to 12 residues. Germline V gene data show CDR1 as ENHRY and CDR2 as SYGVKD. Trimming left V 4 bases short and J 5 bases short, with 9 bases between.

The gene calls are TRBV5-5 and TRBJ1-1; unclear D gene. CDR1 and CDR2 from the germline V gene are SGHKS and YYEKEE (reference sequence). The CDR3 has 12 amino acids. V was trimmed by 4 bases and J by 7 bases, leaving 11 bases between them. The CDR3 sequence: CASSREKSEAFF. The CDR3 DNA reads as TGTGCCAGCAGCCGCGAAAAGAGTGAAGCTTTCTTT.

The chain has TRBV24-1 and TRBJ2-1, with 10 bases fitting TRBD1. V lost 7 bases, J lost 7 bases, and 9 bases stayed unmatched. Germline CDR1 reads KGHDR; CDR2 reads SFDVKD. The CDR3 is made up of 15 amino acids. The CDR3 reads CATSTDRGSGNEQFF. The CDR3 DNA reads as TGTGCCACCAGCACGGACAGGGGGTCTGGAAATGAGCAGTTCTTC.

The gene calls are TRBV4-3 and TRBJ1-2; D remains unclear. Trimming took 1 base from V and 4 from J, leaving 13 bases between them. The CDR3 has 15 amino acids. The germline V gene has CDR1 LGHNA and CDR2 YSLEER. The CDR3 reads CASSQGVLRFYGYTF. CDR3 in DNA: TGCGCCAGCAGCCAAGGGGTACTCCGTTTCTATGGCTACACCTTC.

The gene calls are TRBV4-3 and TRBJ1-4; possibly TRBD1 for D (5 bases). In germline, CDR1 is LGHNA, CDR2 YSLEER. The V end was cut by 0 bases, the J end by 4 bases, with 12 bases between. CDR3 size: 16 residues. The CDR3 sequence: CASSQDEGKGNEKLFF. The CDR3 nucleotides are TGCGCCAGCAGCCAAGATGAGGGGAAGGGTAATGAAAAACTGTTTTTT.

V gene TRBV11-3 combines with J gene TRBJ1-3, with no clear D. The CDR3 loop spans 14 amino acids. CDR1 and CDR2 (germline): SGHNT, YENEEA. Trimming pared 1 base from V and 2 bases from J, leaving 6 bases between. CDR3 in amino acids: CASSLGGPGNTIYF. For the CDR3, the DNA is TGTGCCAGCAGCTTAGGTGGGCCTGGAAACACCATATATTTT.

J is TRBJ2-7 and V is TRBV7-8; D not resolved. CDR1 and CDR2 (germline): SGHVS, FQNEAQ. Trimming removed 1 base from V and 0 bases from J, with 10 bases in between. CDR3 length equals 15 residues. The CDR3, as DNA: TGTGCCAGCAGCTTAGTAGACCTAAGCTCCTACGAGCAGTACTTC. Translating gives CASSLVDLSSYEQYF.

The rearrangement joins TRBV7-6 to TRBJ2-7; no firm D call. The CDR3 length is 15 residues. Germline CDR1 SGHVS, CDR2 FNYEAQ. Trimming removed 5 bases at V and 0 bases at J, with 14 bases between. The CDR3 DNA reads TGTGCCAGCAGCCCGTTGGCATCACCCTCCTACGAGCAGTACTTC. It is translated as CASSPLASPSYEQYF.

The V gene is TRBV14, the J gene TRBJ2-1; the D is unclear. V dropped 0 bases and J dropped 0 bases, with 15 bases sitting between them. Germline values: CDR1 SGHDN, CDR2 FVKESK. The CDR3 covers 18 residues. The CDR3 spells CASSQDSWVSSSYNEQFF. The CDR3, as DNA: TGTGCCAGCAGCCAAGATTCTTGGGTTAGTAGCTCCTACAATGAGCAGTTCTTC.

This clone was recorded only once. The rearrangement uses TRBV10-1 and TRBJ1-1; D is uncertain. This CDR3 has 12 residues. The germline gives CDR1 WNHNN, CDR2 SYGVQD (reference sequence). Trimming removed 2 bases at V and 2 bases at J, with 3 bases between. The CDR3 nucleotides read TGCGCCAGCAGTGAGCGAAACACTGAAGCTTTCTTT. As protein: CASSERNTEAFF.

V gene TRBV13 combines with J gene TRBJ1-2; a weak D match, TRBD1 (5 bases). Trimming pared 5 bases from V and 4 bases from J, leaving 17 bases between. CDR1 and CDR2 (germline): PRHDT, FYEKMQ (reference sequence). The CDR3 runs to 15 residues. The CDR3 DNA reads TGTGCCAGCAGCCCTTTCGGGGCATCAATCTATGGCTACACCTTC. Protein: CASSPFGASIYGYTF.

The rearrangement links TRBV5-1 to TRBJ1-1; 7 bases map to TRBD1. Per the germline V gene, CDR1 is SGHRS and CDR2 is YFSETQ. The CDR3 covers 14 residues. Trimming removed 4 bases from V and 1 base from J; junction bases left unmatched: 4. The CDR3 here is CASSLTGRNTEAFF. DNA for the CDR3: TGCGCCAGCAGCCTGACAGGGAGGAACACTGAAGCTTTCTTT. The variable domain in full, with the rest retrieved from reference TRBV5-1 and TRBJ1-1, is KAGVTQTPRYLIKTRGQQVTLSCSPISGHRSVSWYQQTPGQGLQFLFEYFSETQRNKGNFPGRFSGRQFSNSRSEMNVSTLELGDSALYLCASSLTGRNTEAFFGQGTRLTVV.

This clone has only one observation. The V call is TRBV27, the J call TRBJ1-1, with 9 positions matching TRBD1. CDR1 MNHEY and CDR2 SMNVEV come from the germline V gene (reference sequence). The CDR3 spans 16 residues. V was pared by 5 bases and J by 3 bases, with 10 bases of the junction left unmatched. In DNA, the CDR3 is TGTGCCAGCAGTCCCGAGGACAGGGGAGTTTACACTGAAGCTTTCTTT. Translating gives CASSPEDRGVYTEAFF.

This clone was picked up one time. The DNA of the CDR3 is TGTGCCATCAGTGACGACAGGTCCTACGAGCAGTACTTC. Translated: CAISDDRSYEQYF. The chain uses TRBV10-3 and TRBJ2-7, with D perhaps matching TRBD1 (6 bases). CDR1 is ENHRY and CDR2 is SYGVKD in the germline V gene. Trimming stripped 3 bases from V and 1 base from J, with 7 bases between. There are 13 residues in the CDR3.

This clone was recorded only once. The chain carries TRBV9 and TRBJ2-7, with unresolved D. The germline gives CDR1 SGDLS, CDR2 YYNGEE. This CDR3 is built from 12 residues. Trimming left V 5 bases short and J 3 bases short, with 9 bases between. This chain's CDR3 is CASSDSVYEQYF. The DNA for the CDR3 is TGTGCCAGCAGTGATTCCGTCTACGAGCAGTACTTC.

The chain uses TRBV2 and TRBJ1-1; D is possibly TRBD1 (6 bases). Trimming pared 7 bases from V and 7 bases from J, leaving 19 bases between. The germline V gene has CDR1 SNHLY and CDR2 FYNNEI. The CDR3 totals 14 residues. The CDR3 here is CASNRETASFEAFF. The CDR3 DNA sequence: TGTGCCAGCAACAGGGAGACGGCTTCTTTTGAAGCTTTCTTT.